Each of the 3 T cell receptor beta chains below was sequenced from the same sample in a study of blood T cell repertoires in COVID-19. Libraries were prepared by immunoSEQ multiplex PCR; TCRdb keeps only in-frame clonotypes and omits some of them. The sample consists of around 60,000 clones, about four fifths of them appearing once. Sample: peripheral blood. These receptor sequences come from a human donor in a cohort sampled during active COVID-19.

V is TRBV19 and J is TRBJ1-6, with 7 bases fitting TRBD1. The CDR3 consists of 15 residues. The trim removed 6 bases at V and 8 bases at J, leaving 10 bases unmatched. Per germline, CDR1 LNHDA and CDR2 SQIVND (reference sequence). DNA of the CDR3: TGTGCCAGTAGGGAGCCGGGACAGCTCTATTCACCCCTCCACTTT. As protein: CASREPGQLYSPLHF.

V is TRBV28 and J is TRBJ2-5; 7 bases are a match to TRBD2. CDR1 is MDHEN and CDR2 is SYDVKM in the germline V gene. V gave up 5 bases and J gave up 5 bases; unmatched junction bases: 11. The CDR3 runs to 15 residues. The CDR3 spells CASSTTGRGLETQYF. In nucleotides, the CDR3 is TGTGCCAGCAGTACCACTGGGAGGGGACTGGAGACCCAGTACTTC.

The rearrangement uses TRBV7-6 and TRBJ1-4, with a possible D match to TRBD1 (5 bases). CDR3 length: 13 residues. CDR1 is SGHVS, CDR2 FNYEAQ, per germline. Trimming cost V 5 bases and J 8 bases, with 12 bases left between them. The CDR3 protein is CASSPRGGEKLFF. DNA for the CDR3: TGTGCCAGCAGCCCCCGTGGGGGGGAAAAACTGTTTTTT.